A selection of T cell receptor beta chains follows, all from one sample in a study of sequential checkpoint blockade in melanoma. Clones were read by immunoSEQ multiplex PCR, and TCRdb kept only the in-frame ones, dropping some. The profile shows more than 25,000 clones, approximately 80% of them singletons. The source was CD8+ T cells sorted from blood (inferred from file names), collected from a patient given nivolumab and ipilimumab in sequence. These receptors were taken from a human donor with melanoma. CDR3s include the opening cysteine and the closing phenylalanine or tryptophan. The order of the fields is J gene, D gene, clone size, CDR3 length, V gene, CDR3 DNA, CDR3 protein. The D gene is left open where the match is weak. A clone size is listed for some rows: how often the clone was seen (once, few, many), or a class if it is expanded.

>TRBJ2-7|TRBD1|NA|13|TRBV5-6
TGTGCCAGCAGCTCCGGGACAGGGGCCGAGCAGTACTTC
CASSSGTGAEQYF
>TRBJ1-1|NA|NA|14|TRBV29-1
TGCAGCGTTTACCCGGAAGAGGGGGGGACTGAAGCTTTCTTT
CSVYPEEGGTEAFF
>TRBJ1-1|NA|NA|16|TRBV27
TGTGCCAGCAGTTTACGGGGGGGTATAGTGAACACTGAAGCTTTCTTT
CASSLRGGIVNTEAFF
>TRBJ1-4|NA|NA|15|TRBV5-1
TGCGCCAGCAGCTTGTATCGGGGGATGGGTGAAAAACTGTTTTTT
CASSLYRGMGEKLFF
>TRBJ1-3|NA|few|15|TRBV2
TGTGCCAGCAGTGAAAGTACCGGCTCTGGAAACACCATATATTTT
CASSESTGSGNTIYF
>TRBJ1-1|NA|NA|14|TRBV19
TGTGCCAGTACCACAGGTGTCGGGTTTACTGAAGCTTTCTTT
CASTTGVGFTEAFF
>TRBJ2-5|TRBD2|NA|14|TRBV10-3
TGTGCCACCAGGGATAAAGCGGGGTTGGAGACCCAGTACTTC
CATRDKAGLETQYF
>TRBJ1-1|TRBD1|NA|17|TRBV5-1
TGCGCCAGCAGCTTGGAGGGACAGGGTTATGTAGGTACTGAAGCTTTCTTT
CASSLEGQGYVGTEAFF
>TRBJ2-1|NA|medium-sized|15|TRBV29-1
TGCAGCGCCCAACGACAGGGACTGGAAGTAAATGAGCAGTTCTTC
CSAQRQGLEVNEQFF
>TRBJ2-7|TRBD2|NA|11|TRBV20-1
TGCAGTGCCGTTAGCGGGTACGAGCAGTACTTC
CSAVSGYEQYF
>TRBJ1-3|NA|NA|13|TRBV11-2
TGTGCCAGCAGCTCCCAATCCGGAAACACCATATATTTT
CASSSQSGNTIYF
>TRBJ1-4|NA|NA|13|TRBV6-1
TGTGCCACCTGCCGGGGTGACTTTAGGGAACTGTTTTTT
CATCRGDFRELFF
>TRBJ2-7|NA|NA|14|TRBV19
TGTGCCGAAGCGTCAAGGCGGGACTCCTACGAGCAGTACTTC
CAEASRRDSYEQYF
>TRBJ1-1|NA|NA|12|TRBV6-6
TGTGCCAGCAGCTTGGACAACCCTGAAGCTTTCTTT
CASSLDNPEAFF
>TRBJ1-1|TRBD1|NA|12|TRBV29-1
TGCAGCGCTCCTACAGGGGGCACTGAAGCTTTCTTT
CSAPTGGTEAFF
>TRBJ2-1|TRBD2|NA|13|TRBV5-1
TGCGCCAGCAGCTTCGGACTAGCTGATGAGCAGTTCTTC
CASSFGLADEQFF
>TRBJ2-7|TRBD2|NA|16|TRBV4-1
TGCGCCAGCAGCCAAGAAGGGACTAGCAGATCCTACGAGCAGTACTTC
CASSQEGTSRSYEQYF
>TRBJ2-5|NA|NA|14|TRBV14
TGTGCCAGCAGCCCTCCAGGGTTGGGTGAGACCCAGTACTTC
CASSPPGLGETQYF
>TRBJ2-5|NA|NA|11|TRBV10-1
TGCGCCAGCATCCCGGGAGAGACCCAGTACTTC
CASIPGETQYF
>TRBJ1-4|NA|NA|12|TRBV2
TGTGCCAGCAGTGAGGCGGGGAGGGAACTGTTTTTT
CASSEAGRELFF
>TRBJ2-2|TRBD1|NA|15|TRBV7-9
TGTGCCAGCAGCTCCGGGACAGAAATAACCGGGGAGCTGTTTTTT
CASSSGTEITGELFF
>TRBJ2-1|NA|NA|12|TRBV29-1
TGCAGCGTTGAAGGCTGGACTGGCGAGCAGTTCTTC
CSVEGWTGEQFF
>TRBJ2-7|NA|NA|15|TRBV4-3
TGCGCCAGCAGCCAAGATAAGTCAGATTCCTACGAGCAGTACTTC
CASSQDKSDSYEQYF
>TRBJ1-4|NA|NA|14|TRBV7-9
TGTGCCAGCAGCTTAGTACTGTCTAATGAAAAACTGTTTTTT
CASSLVLSNEKLFF
>TRBJ1-2|NA|NA|10|TRBV30
TGTGCCTGGAGAGCAGGGTTTTACACCTTC
CAWRAGFYTF
>TRBJ2-7|NA|once|14|TRBV6-1
TGTGCCAGCAGTTGGACTGACGACTCCTACGAGCAGTACTTC
CASSWTDDSYEQYF
>TRBJ2-7|TRBD2|NA|14|TRBV28
TGTGCCAGCAGTTTCTATAGCGGGGGGTACGAGCAGTACTTC
CASSFYSGGYEQYF
>TRBJ2-1|TRBD1|NA|14|TRBV19
TGTGCCAGTAGTAGACAGGGGCCCTACAATGAGCAGTTCTTC
CASSRQGPYNEQFF
>TRBJ1-2|NA|NA|12|TRBV19
TGTGCCAGTACCTATAACCGCTATGGCTACACCTTC
CASTYNRYGYTF
>TRBJ1-3|NA|NA|13|TRBV15
TGTGCCACCAGGGACAGATTAGGAAACACCATATATTTT
CATRDRLGNTIYF
>TRBJ2-3|TRBD2|once|15|TRBV11-2
TGTGCCAGCAGCCGTAGCGGGGGGTTTTTAGATACGCAGTATTTT
CASSRSGGFLDTQYF
>TRBJ2-1|NA|NA|14|TRBV19
TGTGCCAGTAGTCTCGGCGGCAGGGTCAATGAGCAGTTCTTC
CASSLGGRVNEQFF
>TRBJ2-5|NA|NA|11|TRBV29-1
TGCAGCGCCGCGACAGAAGAGACCCAGTACTTC
CSAATEETQYF
>TRBJ2-7|NA|NA|15|TRBV6-5
TGTGCCACCTCGTACCAAGGACGGGGATCCTACGAGCAGTACTTC
CATSYQGRGSYEQYF
>TRBJ1-4|TRBD1|few|15|TRBV13
TGTGCCAGCAGCCCCGGGACAGGACATAATGAAAAACTGTTTTTT
CASSPGTGHNEKLFF
>TRBJ1-1|NA|NA|13|TRBV28
TGTGCCAGCAGTTTAGGCCTGAACACTGAAGCTTTCTTT
CASSLGLNTEAFF
>TRBJ2-2|NA|NA|15|TRBV19
TGTGCCAGTAGTGCGTTTCAGGGTACCGGCGGGGAGCTGTTTTTT
CASSAFQGTGGELFF
>TRBJ2-5|NA|NA|16|TRBV11-2
TGTGCCAGCAGCTTAAGCGGCCTCATGACACAAGAGACCCAGTACTTC
CASSLSGLMTQETQYF
>TRBJ2-3|NA|NA|13|TRBV30
TGTGCCTGGACAGGGGTTAGCACAGATACGCAGTATTTT
CAWTGVSTDTQYF
>TRBJ2-7|TRBD2|NA|15|TRBV4-1
TGCGCCAGCAGCCGGTTCCTAGGGGAGGGCTACGAGCAGTACTTC
CASSRFLGEGYEQYF
>TRBJ2-7|TRBD2|NA|18|TRBV28
TGTGCCAGCAGTCATCCGGGACTAGCGGGGGCGATGAACTACGAGCAGTACTTC
CASSHPGLAGAMNYEQYF
>TRBJ1-4|TRBD1|once|13|TRBV6-1
TGTGCCAGCAGGGACAGGGGGGGTGAAAAACTGTTTTTT
CASRDRGGEKLFF
>TRBJ2-5|NA|medium-sized|15|TRBV4-3
TGCGCCAGCAGCCAAGATTTCGGGATAGCGGAGACCCAGTACTTC
CASSQDFGIAETQYF
>TRBJ2-2|TRBD1|NA|15|TRBV19
TGTGCCAGTAGTCAAGGGACAGGGTTTACCGGGGAGCTGTTTTTT
CASSQGTGFTGELFF
>TRBJ2-7|TRBD1|NA|20|TRBV27
TGTGCCAGCAGTTTATCTTGGGATGGAGGACGGGACAGGAACTCCTACGAGCAGTACTTC
CASSLSWDGGRDRNSYEQYF
>TRBJ2-1|TRBD1|NA|14|TRBV19
TGTGCCAGTAGTATATGGACAGGGGATAATGAGCAGTTCTTC
CASSIWTGDNEQFF
>TRBJ2-7|TRBD2|NA|15|TRBV11-2
TGTGCCAGCAGCTTAGGTGGTAGCGGGATTTACGAGCAGTACTTC
CASSLGGSGIYEQYF
>TRBJ2-1|NA|NA|13|TRBV7-9
TGTGCCAGCAGCTTAACAGTTTGGGATGAGCAGTTCTTC
CASSLTVWDEQFF
>TRBJ2-7|NA|NA|12|TRBV19
TGTGCCAGTAGTATTGGAGGAGGTGAGCAGTACTTC
CASSIGGGEQYF